This TCR beta chain was obtained from a study of glioma-infiltrating T cells after dendritic cell vaccination. Study as a whole: Three intradermal dendritic cell vaccine injections were given every two weeks.

Amplification used 60 V beta primers and 13 J beta primers. Repertoires were generated with immunoSEQ multiplex PCR, while TCRdb's copy carries only in-frame clones and drops some. Among around 100,000 clones listed, more than 80% were seen once. Of note for this clone: Its matching antigen is unknown.

The CDR3 runs 20 residues. In germline, CDR1 is LNHDA, CDR2 SQIVND (reference sequence). J gave up 3 bases and V 8 bases, and 18 bases lay outside the gene matches. Whole-study findings and limits: Longer survival after dendritic cell vaccination followed higher pretreatment TIL content.

The rearrangement links TRBV19 to TRBJ2-3; 15 nucleotides agree with TRBD2. Sequencing used blood, obtained before dendritic cell vaccination. This sequence was found in a human donor with glioblastoma. CDR3 sequence reads: CASAGPGLAGGGHPTDTQYF. The CDR3 nucleotides are TGTGCCAGTGCCGGACCGGGACTAGCGGGGGGAGGACACCCTACAGATACGCAGTATTTT. The entire variable domain, with the rest obtained from reference TRBV19 and TRBJ2-3, is as follows: DGGITQSPKYLFRKEGQNVTLSCEQNLNHDAMYWYRQDPGQGLRLIYYSQIVNDFQKGDIAEGYSVSREKKESFPLTVTSAQKNPTAFYLCASAGPGLAGGGHPTDTQYFGPGTRLTVL.